The rows below give T cell receptor beta chains drawn from one sample of a study of metastatic and nonmetastatic thyroid tumors. TCRdb reanalyzed the PCR reads via MiXCR. This sample yields just under 60,000 clones, of which around 16% are seen a single time; less than 9.5% belongs to the top ten. Sequencing was carried out using blood. The receptors were sampled from a male donor with papillary thyroid cancer or a benign thyroid nodule (not recorded which). Some clones in this sample may be carry-over from other donors' samples. Both conserved end residues are part of each CDR3. A D gene is named only where the DNA matches it firmly. The size field is filled for only some rows; it gives once, few, many or a size class.

cdr3_aa,cdr3_nt,clone_size,j_call,d_call,v_call
CSARAAVYNEQFF,TGCAGTGCTAGAGCGGCAGTTTACAATGAGCAGTTCTTC,many,TRBJ2-1,-,TRBV20-1
CASSLGWGGAAEAFF,TGCGCCAGCAGCTTGGGCTGGGGAGGGGCGGCTGAAGCTTTCTTT,many,TRBJ1-1,-,TRBV5-1
CASSQVWVSGNTIYF,TGCGCCAGCAGCCAAGTTTGGGTCTCTGGAAACACCATATATTTT,many,TRBJ1-3,-,TRBV4-1
CASSVGTGGETQYF,TGTGCCAGCAGCGTAGGGACAGGCGGGGAGACCCAGTACTTC,few,TRBJ2-5,TRBD1,TRBV7-2
CASRDTYNEQFF,TGTGCCAGCAGGGACACCTACAATGAGCAGTTCTTC,many,TRBJ2-1,-,TRBV6-1
CASSLAGKLEQFF,TGTGCCAGCAGCTTGGCAGGGAAGCTGGAGCAGTTCTTC,many,TRBJ2-1,-,TRBV13
CASSSGQASGNTIYF,TGTGCCAGCAGCTCGGGACAGGCGTCGGGAAACACCATATATTTT,few,TRBJ1-3,TRBD1,TRBV2
CASSLDWGQNYGYTF,TGTGCCAGCAGCTTAGACTGGGGACAGAACTATGGCTACACCTTC,many,TRBJ1-2,TRBD1,TRBV7-2
CSAREKRLGRTFSGANVLTF,TGCAGTGCTAGAGAGAAGAGATTGGGACGGACGTTCTCTGGGGCCAACGTCCTGACTTTC,few,TRBJ2-6,-,TRBV20-1
CASSLDPQGNQPQHF,TGTGCCAGCAGCTTGGATCCGCAGGGTAATCAGCCCCAGCATTTT,-,TRBJ1-5,-,TRBV5-4
CSKLDRDNSHLHF,TGCAGTAAACTGGACAGGGACAATTCACACCTCCACTTT,-,TRBJ1-6,TRBD1,TRBV20-1
CSASGDYGYTF,TGCAGTGCGTCAGGGGACTATGGCTACACCTTC,-,TRBJ1-2,-,TRBV20-1
CASSPAPHEQFF,TGTGCCAGCAGCCCTGCGCCCCATGAGCAGTTCTTC,many,TRBJ2-1,-,TRBV5-6
CASSLDRWSSGANVLTF,TGTGCCAGCAGTTTGGACAGGTGGAGCTCTGGGGCCAACGTCCTGACTTTC,many,TRBJ2-6,TRBD1,TRBV12-3/TRBV12-4
CAWSPGQGAYEQYF,TGTGCCTGGAGTCCGGGACAGGGGGCCTACGAGCAGTACTTC,-,TRBJ2-7,TRBD1,TRBV30
CASSAGVDRLGADTQYF,TGTGCCAGCAGCGCCGGGGTGGACAGGTTGGGGGCAGATACGCAGTATTTT,-,TRBJ2-3,TRBD1,TRBV4-2
CASSISGDLSGNTIYF,TGTGCCAGTAGTATCTCGGGGGATTTATCTGGAAACACCATATATTTT,many,TRBJ1-3,-,TRBV19
CASSFRTSQAGEQYF,TGTGCCAGCAGTTTCAGGACTAGTCAGGCCGGTGAGCAGTACTTC,many,TRBJ2-7,TRBD2,TRBV28
CASASGFVDGTDTQYF,TGTGCCAGCGCCAGCGGGTTCGTCGATGGCACAGATACGCAGTATTTT,many,TRBJ2-3,-,TRBV6-2/TRBV6-3
CASSVDSREPQHF,TGTGCCAGCAGCGTAGATTCGAGGGAGCCCCAGCATTTT,many,TRBJ1-5,-,TRBV9
CASNLSGMSQPQHF,TGTGCCAGCAATTTGTCGGGGATGAGTCAGCCCCAGCATTTT,few,TRBJ1-5,-,TRBV6-5
CASSSREMVYEQYF,TGTGCCAGCAGTAGCAGGGAGATGGTGTACGAGCAGTACTTC,few,TRBJ2-7,-,TRBV6-1
CASSEAGGQHTGELFF,TGTGCCAGCAGTGAAGCGGGGGGCCAGCACACCGGGGAGCTGTTTTTT,many,TRBJ2-2,-,TRBV2
CASSLGPRDTDTQYF,TGCGCCAGCAGCTTGGGCCCCAGGGACACAGATACGCAGTATTTT,many,TRBJ2-3,-,TRBV5-1
CATRMAERNNEQFF,TGTGCCACCCGCATGGCGGAGAGAAACAATGAGCAGTTCTTC,many,TRBJ2-1,-,TRBV2
CASSSTGLAPDTQYF,TGTGCCAGCAGCTCCACGGGACTAGCTCCAGATACGCAGTATTTT,many,TRBJ2-3,TRBD2,TRBV7-3
CASSPDRSEAFF,TGTGCCAGCAGTCCCGACAGAAGTGAAGCTTTCTTT,-,TRBJ1-1,-,TRBV6-2/TRBV6-3
CASSGETGMNTEAFF,TGTGCCAGCAGTGGGGAGACAGGCATGAACACTGAAGCTTTCTTT,many,TRBJ1-1,-,TRBV2
CSVEDLGDTLNTEAFF,TGCAGCGTTGAAGACCTTGGGGACACCCTGAACACTGAAGCTTTCTTT,-,TRBJ1-1,-,TRBV29-1
CATSRAGTRSGNTIYF,TGTGCCACCAGCAGAGCGGGGACCCGCTCTGGAAACACCATATATTTT,many,TRBJ1-3,-,TRBV15
CASSYSTHSYMNTEAFF,TGTGCCAGCAGTTACTCTACTCACAGTTACATGAACACTGAAGCTTTCTTT,many,TRBJ1-1,-,TRBV6-2/TRBV6-3
CASSSRFSPGQGSEQYF,TGTGCCAGCAGCTCCCGCTTCTCCCCGGGACAGGGAAGCGAGCAGTACTTC,many,TRBJ2-7,TRBD1,TRBV11-2
CASSSGLDPGELFF,TGTGCCAGCAGCTCTGGACTAGATCCCGGGGAGCTGTTTTTT,-,TRBJ2-2,TRBD2,TRBV7-3
CSVVGDRGYTF,TGCAGCGTTGTAGGGGATCGGGGCTACACCTTC,many,TRBJ1-2,-,TRBV29-1
CASSLGGQGNGSPLHF,TGTGCCAGCAGCCTCGGCGGACAGGGTAATGGTTCACCCCTCCACTTT,many,TRBJ1-6,TRBD1,TRBV2
CASSLGGQDYEQYF,TGCGCCAGCAGCTTGGGAGGGCAGGACTACGAGCAGTACTTC,many,TRBJ2-7,-,TRBV5-1
CSARDSARTNYGYTF,TGCAGTGCTAGAGATTCAGCCAGGACTAACTATGGCTACACCTTC,many,TRBJ1-2,-,TRBV20-1
CASSPGRSLNTEAFF,TGTGCCAGCTCACCGGGAAGGAGCTTGAACACTGAAGCTTTCTTT,-,TRBJ1-1,-,TRBV18
CASSPSGNFQETQYF,TGTGCCAGCAGCCCGAGCGGGAACTTTCAAGAGACCCAGTACTTC,many,TRBJ2-5,TRBD2,TRBV7-3
CASSLVVAYTYNEQFF,TGTGCCAGCAGCTTAGTGGTAGCGTACACCTACAATGAGCAGTTCTTC,-,TRBJ2-1,-,TRBV11-2
CASDLDRSSSVF,TGTGCCAGCGACCTTGACAGATCAAGCTCTGTCTTT,few,TRBJ1-1,-,TRBV12-3/TRBV12-4
CASSVGTDLGYGYTF,TGTGCCAGCAGCGTAGGGACGGACTTAGGTTATGGCTACACCTTC,many,TRBJ1-2,-,TRBV11-2
CAIIYSGANNSPLHF,TGTGCCATCATTTACTCCGGCGCAAATAATTCACCCCTCCACTTT,-,TRBJ1-6,-,TRBV6-5
CASSLWGDTEAFF,TGTGCCAGCAGCTTATGGGGGGACACTGAAGCTTTCTTT,many,TRBJ1-1,-,TRBV7-9
CASSLGQESQKLFF,TGTGCCAGCAGCTTGGGACAGGAGTCGCAAAAACTGTTTTTT,many,TRBJ1-4,TRBD1,TRBV28
CAIASGRDTGELFF,TGTGCCATCGCTAGCGGGAGGGACACCGGGGAGCTGTTTTTT,many,TRBJ2-2,TRBD2,TRBV6-1
CASSPNGGGDYGYTF,TGTGCCAGCTCACCAAACGGAGGGGGCGACTATGGCTACACCTTC,many,TRBJ1-2,TRBD1,TRBV18
CASKGSGNGNTIYF,TGTGCCAGTAAGGGATCAGGGAACGGAAACACCATATATTTT,many,TRBJ1-3,-,TRBV19
CAISEFQGIPYNEQFF,TGTGCCATCAGTGAGTTCCAGGGGATTCCCTACAATGAGCAGTTCTTC,many,TRBJ2-1,-,TRBV10-3
CASSAPLAGGPTETQYF,TGTGCCAGCAGCGCCCCCTTAGCGGGGGGGCCTACGGAGACCCAGTACTTC,-,TRBJ2-5,TRBD2,TRBV9
CASSAEPGGAGELFF,TGTGCCAGCAGTGCAGAACCCGGGGGCGCCGGGGAGCTGTTTTTT,medium-sized,TRBJ2-2,-,TRBV6-4
CASTLVRGASTEAFF,TGTGCCAGCACCCTGGTACGGGGGGCGTCCACTGAAGCTTTCTTT,many,TRBJ1-1,-,TRBV5-5
CAWGQPANSPLHF,TGTGCCTGGGGACAACCTGCCAATTCACCCCTCCACTTT,-,TRBJ1-6,-,TRBV30
CASSSWDSRVDGYTF,TGTGCCAGCAGTTCATGGGATAGTCGTGTGGATGGCTACACCTTC,few,TRBJ1-2,-,TRBV6-1